This T cell receptor (beta chain) was captured by sequencing in a study of blood T cell repertoires in COVID-19. Trimming shortened V by 5 bases and J by 5 bases, and 9 bases separated the two germline ends. CDR3 length: 12 amino acids. Germline V CDR1 and CDR2: SEHNR, FQNEAQ (reference sequence). Clones were read by immunoSEQ multiplex PCR, and TCRdb kept only the in-frame ones, dropping some. The sample yields fewer than 300,000 clones, 85% seen once. Participant ages covered roughly 18 to 90 years across 20 to 30 US areas. This clone is a singleton in its sample. Sample: PBMCs or T cells enriched from blood (not recorded which). The receptor was derived from a woman aged 50 to 60 who had recovered from COVID-19. This sequence joins TRBV7-9 and TRBJ2-5, with D unresolved. CDR3: CASSPSVETQYF. CDR3 in DNA: TGTGCCAGCAGCCCCAGCGTGGAGACCCAGTACTTC.